These T cell receptor beta chains were read from a single sample in a study of T-cell memory formation after mild COVID-19. TCRdb reprocessed the 5' RACE reads with MiXCR, giving one entry per CDR3 protein. The sample lists roughly 300,000 distinct CDR3 sequences, approximately 8.4% occurring once. The specimen sequenced was PBMCs or a T cell subset sorted from them (not recorded which). The receptors come from a man between 18 and 29 years old who had mild COVID-19 (a few samples of this study predate the infection). Cell type and time point are not known. Each CDR3 is given with its conserved first and last residue. D genes are given only for firm matches. The size of a clone is reported for some rows only, either as once, few or many, or as a class for expanded clones.

TRBD1,few,TRBJ2-1,TRBV5-5,CASSFWDRVNEQFF,TGTGCCAGCAGCTTCTGGGACAGGGTCAATGAGCAGTTCTTC
NA,NA,TRBJ2-7,TRBV7-3,CASSPPKGEQYF,TGTGCCAGCAGCCCCCCTAAGGGCGAGCAGTACTTC
TRBD1,NA,TRBJ2-1,TRBV6-4,CASSDTTGAYNEQFF,TGTGCCAGCAGTGACACCACAGGGGCGTACAATGAGCAGTTCTTC
NA,few,TRBJ2-3,TRBV9,CASSVAPTDTDTQYF,TGTGCCAGCAGCGTAGCTCCCACAGACACAGATACGCAGTATTTT
NA,many,TRBJ2-1,TRBV27,CASSSLSGGEQFF,TGTGCCAGCAGTTCCCTTAGTGGGGGTGAGCAGTTCTTC
NA,few,TRBJ1-6,TRBV7-9,CASSPPATGNSPLHF,TGTGCCAGCAGCCCCCCTGCCACTGGCAATTCACCCCTCCACTTT
NA,many,TRBJ2-3,TRBV7-2,CASRVTGTPQYF,TGTGCCAGCAGGGTAACAGGGACCCCGCAGTATTTT
NA,few,TRBJ2-2,TRBV11-1,CASSLSRTNTGELFF,TGTGCCAGCAGCTTAAGCAGGACGAACACCGGGGAGCTGTTTTTT
NA,few,TRBJ1-3,TRBV5-5,CASSFGSAGNTIYF,TGTGCCAGCAGCTTCGGATCAGCTGGAAACACCATATATTTT
NA,few,TRBJ1-1,TRBV19,CASSIVGYTEAFF,TGTGCCAGTAGTATAGTTGGGTACACTGAAGCTTTCTTT
NA,few,TRBJ1-2,TRBV4-3,CASTLERGTYGYTF,TGCGCCAGCACGCTCGAGCGAGGGACCTATGGCTACACCTTC
NA,NA,TRBJ1-1,TRBV7-2,CASSLTGRTEAFF,TGTGCCAGCAGCTTAACAGGGAGGACTGAAGCTTTCTTT
NA,few,TRBJ1-4,TRBV6-1,CASSVQRNEKLFF,TGTGCCAGCAGTGTCCAGCGTAATGAAAAACTGTTTTTT
NA,few,TRBJ2-7,TRBV28,CASTQVRGHFSYEQYF,TGTGCCAGCACCCAAGTCAGGGGTCACTTCTCCTACGAGCAGTACTTC
TRBD1,few,TRBJ1-5,TRBV6-5,CASSIGQDNQPQHF,TGTGCCAGCAGCATAGGACAGGACAATCAGCCCCAGCATTTT
NA,many,TRBJ2-1,TRBV5-1,CASSLNADNEQFF,TGCGCCAGCAGCTTGAACGCAGACAATGAGCAGTTCTTC
NA,few,TRBJ1-2,TRBV6-6,CASRERSFGYTF,TGTGCCAGCAGAGAAAGGTCCTTTGGCTACACCTTC
NA,many,TRBJ1-5,TRBV7-9,CASSLGSGIPSNQPQHF,TGTGCCAGCAGCTTAGGGTCCGGGATCCCGAGCAATCAGCCCCAGCATTTT
NA,NA,TRBJ1-5,TRBV28,CASSILDRLNQPQHF,TGTGCCAGCAGTATATTAGACAGACTCAATCAGCCCCAGCATTTT
TRBD2,NA,TRBJ2-5,TRBV7-7,CASSFGSGGQETQYF,TGTGCTAGCAGCTTTGGGAGCGGGGGCCAAGAGACCCAGTACTTC
NA,NA,TRBJ2-5,TRBV15,CATSRDASKETQYF,TGTGCCACCAGCAGAGACGCATCTAAAGAGACCCAGTACTTC
NA,NA,TRBJ1-1,TRBV19,CATSYGAASEAFF,TGTGCCACCTCTTATGGGGCAGCTAGTGAAGCTTTCTTT
NA,few,TRBJ2-7,TRBV10-3,CAISESGQDGNYEQYF,TGTGCCATCAGTGAGTCGGGGCAGGACGGAAACTACGAGCAGTACTTC
NA,once,TRBJ1-5,TRBV6-5,CASSYGVHQPQHF,TGTGCCAGCAGTTATGGGGTCCATCAGCCCCAGCATTTT
TRBD1,few,TRBJ2-7,TRBV20-1,CSAAGQGNEQYF,TGCAGTGCGGCGGGACAGGGGAACGAGCAGTACTTC
NA,few,TRBJ1-5,TRBV6-2/TRBV6-3,CASSYFGQGNQPQHF,TGTGCCAGCAGTTACTTCGGGCAGGGCAATCAGCCCCAGCATTTT
TRBD1,many,TRBJ1-1,TRBV7-2,CASSWTGMNTEAFF,TGTGCCAGCAGCTGGACAGGGATGAACACTGAAGCTTTCTTT
TRBD2,many,TRBJ2-5,TRBV20-1,CSAGTSGQETQYF,TGCAGTGCTGGGACTAGCGGACAAGAGACCCAGTACTTC
NA,many,TRBJ2-3,TRBV11-2,CASSLASSRHPKDTQYF,TGTGCCAGCAGCTTAGCCTCAAGCAGGCACCCTAAGGATACGCAGTATTTT
NA,few,TRBJ1-1,TRBV12-3/TRBV12-4,CASRFSRKAGAAEAFF,TGTGCCAGCAGATTTTCCCGGAAGGCAGGGGCCGCGGAAGCTTTCTTT
NA,few,TRBJ1-2,TRBV29-1,CSVRLTEDYGYTF,TGCAGCGTTCGTCTTACAGAAGACTATGGCTACACCTTC
NA,many,TRBJ2-3,TRBV7-6,CASSFTGSSTDTQYF,TGTGCCAGCAGCTTTACAGGCTCCAGCACAGATACGCAGTATTTT
NA,NA,TRBJ1-1,TRBV27,CASSPAGSNTEAFF,TGTGCCAGCAGCCCGGCGGGGTCGAACACTGAAGCTTTCTTT
TRBD2,NA,TRBJ2-5,TRBV7-2,CASSLVLTSLMQYF,TGTGCCAGCAGCTTAGTTTTGACTAGCCTTATGCAGTACTTC
NA,few,TRBJ2-6,TRBV24-1,CATSDPQLGLANVLTF,TGTGCCACCAGTGACCCTCAATTGGGCTTGGCCAACGTCCTGACTTTC
NA,NA,TRBJ2-2,TRBV7-2,CASSLHRGVLDGGELFF,TGTGCCAGCAGCCTCCATCGTGGGGTATTAGATGGCGGGGAGCTGTTTTTT
TRBD1,few,TRBJ2-2,TRBV29-1,CSAGQGYTGELFF,TGCAGCGCTGGACAGGGCTACACCGGGGAGCTGTTTTTT